This T cell receptor (beta chain) stems from a study of CD8+ T cells in alopecia areata. The ends were cut back, 1 base at V and 5 bases at J, with 2 bases in the middle. This CDR3 comprises 10 residues. Germline-derived CDR1 and CDR2 are DFQATT and SNEGSKA (reference sequence). As for this clone: Its antigen is undetermined.

Reverse transcription of extracted RNA yielded cDNA, which provided the sequencing template. Only in-frame clones appear in the TCRdb table, and some are missing; sequencing was by immunoSEQ multiplex PCR. This table has 110,000 or so clones, roughly 60% appearing once. Study results and limitations: In lesional scalp, particularly from alopecia totalis/universalis, clonality was higher than in normal scalp. Sequencing of scalp tissue also captures the resident alphabeta T cells of normal skin.

Material for sequencing was CD8+ T cells sorted from blood. The chain employs TRBV20-1 and TRBJ2-5; unclear D gene. The clonotype comes from a human donor in good health. The CDR3 loop is CSARGETQYF. CDR3 coding DNA: TGCAGTGCTAGAGGCGAGACCCAGTACTTC.